One sample yielded the 17 T cell receptor beta chains listed below, sequenced in a study of monozygotic twins with cystic fibrosis. Only in-frame clones appear in the TCRdb table, and some are missing; sequencing was by immunoSEQ multiplex PCR. The top ten clones hold approximately 0.54% of a sample with 25,000 or so clones, 90% of them seen once. The specimen sequenced was blood. These receptors came from a girl aged 2 to 10 with cystic fibrosis.

The chain combines TRBV13 with TRBJ2-7, with 12 positions matching TRBD2. The CDR3 length is 15 residues. The ends lost 5 bases at V and 5 bases at J; junction bases unmatched: 7. Germline V CDR1 and CDR2: PRHDT, FYEKMQ (reference sequence). This CDR3 reads CASSLRLAGAHEQYF. The CDR3 DNA is TGTGCCAGCAGCCTCCGACTAGCGGGGGCCCACGAGCAGTACTTC. Together with reference TRBV13 and TRBJ2-7, the CDR3 gives the full variable domain: AAGVIQSPRHLIKEKRETATLKCYPIPRHDTVYWYQQGPGQDPQFLISFYEKMQSDKGSIPDRFSAQQFSDYHSELNMSSLELGDSALYFCASSLRLAGAHEQYFGPGTRLTVT.

J is TRBJ2-1 and V is TRBV18; 8 bases agree with TRBD1. CDR3 length: 15 residues. Germline CDR1 reads KGHSH; CDR2 reads LQKENI. V dropped 0 bases and J dropped 6; count of bases not matched to a gene: 4. The CDR3 sequence is CASSPPDRVGNEQFF. CDR3 in DNA: TGTGCCAGCTCACCACCGGACAGGGTCGGCAATGAGCAGTTCTTC.

The rearrangement joins TRBV7-2 to TRBJ2-7; TRBD2 might be the D (7 bases). The CDR3 spans 14 residues. In germline, CDR1 is SGHTA, CDR2 FQGNSA. The V end was cut by 2 bases, the J end by 4 bases, with 12 bases between. CDR3 DNA: TGTGCCAGCAGCTTAAGAGGGGGGGTGTACGAGCAGTACTTC. Residues: CASSLRGGVYEQYF.

This clone was picked up one time. The CDR3 is CASSFSGSRTF. The CDR3 DNA sequence: TGTGCCAGCAGCTTTTCTGGAAGTCGCACCTTC. The chain recombines TRBV5-6 with TRBJ1-2; D remains ambiguous. Trimming cost V 2 bases and J 13 bases, with 12 bases left between them. Germline V gene sequence: CDR1 SGHDT, CDR2 YYEEEE. The CDR3 is 11 residues long. Drawing the rest from reference TRBV5-6 and TRBJ1-2, the complete variable domain is DAGVTQSPTHLIKTRGQQVTLRCSPKSGHDTVSWYQQALGQGPQFIFQYYEEEERQRGNFPDRFSGHQFPNYSSELNVNALLLGDSALYLCASSFSGSRTFGSGTRLTVV.

The V and J genes are TRBV9 and TRBJ2-1, with a weak D call TRBD1 (5 bases). This CDR3 contains 12 residues. Germline V gene lookup returns CDR1 SGDLS and CDR2 YYNGEE. V was trimmed by 7 bases and J by 7 bases, leaving 12 bases between them. Written as DNA, the CDR3 is TGTGCCAGCGGGGCTCGAGAGAATGAGCAGTTCTTC. The encoded protein is CASGARENEQFF.

The rearrangement joins TRBV6-7 to TRBJ2-3, with a possible D match to TRBD2 (5 bases). TRBV6-7 is annotated as an ORF whose role is uncertain. Trimming cost V 4 bases and J 3 bases, with 8 bases left between them. CDR3 size: 13 residues. CDR3 loop: CASSCPGTDTQYF. The CDR3 nucleotides read TGTGCCAGCAGTTGCCCGGGAACAGATACGCAGTATTTT.

The chain couples TRBV27 to TRBJ1-5; D perhaps matches TRBD1 (5 bases). The CDR3 contains 18 residues. CDR1 is MNHEY, CDR2 SMNVEV, per germline (reference sequence). V lost 6 bases and J lost 5, with 26 bases in between. CDR3 in amino acids: CASSTFPGPPLADQPQHF. Here the CDR3 DNA reads TGTGCCAGCAGCACGTTTCCGGGACCTCCTTTGGCGGATCAGCCCCAGCATTTT.

V usage is TRBV19 and J usage is TRBJ2-7, with D maybe TRBD2 (5 bases). The CDR3 runs 14 residues. CDR1 and CDR2 from the germline V gene are LNHDA and SQIVND (reference sequence). Trimming took 3 bases from V and 5 from J, leaving 14 bases between them. DNA for the CDR3: TGTGCCAGTAGTATTTCGAGGGTCTGGGACGAGCAGTACTTC. It specifies CASSISRVWDEQYF.

This sequence joins TRBV4-2 and TRBJ2-3; 8 bases agree with TRBD2. This CDR3 is built from 16 residues. Germline V gives CDR1 LGHNA, CDR2 YNFKEQ. V gave up 4 bases and J gave up 1 base; unmatched junction bases: 7. The CDR3 region is CASSRLRLARTDTQYF. CDR3 bases: TGTGCCAGCAGCCGCCTCAGACTAGCGCGCACAGATACGCAGTATTTT.

In DNA, the CDR3 is TGTGCCAGCAGCTTAGCCCCTAGCGGGGGCACAGATACGCAGTATTTT. The encoded protein is CASSLAPSGGTDTQYF. This rearrangement joins TRBV7-2 to TRBJ2-3; 9 positions agree with TRBD2. J was trimmed by 1 base and V by 0 bases; bases with no gene match: 2. This CDR3 region has 16 residues. The germline CDR1 and CDR2 sequences are SGHTA and FQGNSA.

The chain uses TRBV10-1 and TRBJ2-5, with 7 bases that match TRBD2. The CDR3 is 15 amino acids. Germline V CDR1 and CDR2: WNHNN, SYGVQD (reference sequence). V lost 4 bases and J lost 2; bases outside the gene matches: 7. The CDR3 region is CASSVGRVGQETQYF. In DNA, the CDR3 is TGCGCCAGCAGTGTTGGGAGGGTTGGACAAGAGACCCAGTACTTC.

This chain uses TRBV11-2 with TRBJ2-3, with 9 nucleotides matching TRBD2. Germline V CDR1 and CDR2: SGHAT, FQNNGV. J was trimmed by 0 bases and V by 6 bases; bases with no gene match: 4. The CDR3 is 15 residues long. CDR3 sequence: CASRSGGHSTDTQYF. CDR3 in DNA: TGTGCCAGCAGGAGCGGGGGGCACAGCACAGATACGCAGTATTTT.

This chain's CDR3 is CASSLQGYTEAFF. CDR3 bases: TGTGCCAGCAGCTTACAGGGGTACACTGAAGCTTTCTTT. V is TRBV11-3 and J is TRBJ1-1, with D maybe TRBD1 (6 bases). The ends were cut back, 2 bases at V and 3 bases at J, with 7 bases in the middle. From germline, CDR1 is SGHNT and CDR2 YENEEA. The CDR3 spans 13 residues.

The DNA for the CDR3 is TGTGCCAGCTCACCACTGGCAGCTCTTAGCTCTGGGGCCAACGTCCTGACTTTC. It translates to CASSPLAALSSGANVLTF. This chain connects TRBV18 to TRBJ2-6; D gene ambiguous. Germline values: CDR1 KGHSH, CDR2 LQKENI. The germline V and J ends were trimmed by 1 base and 0 bases, with 13 bases remaining between them. The CDR3 covers 18 residues.

V is TRBV27 and J is TRBJ2-1; 8 positions agree with TRBD2. The CDR3 totals 12 residues. J was trimmed by 7 bases and V by 7 bases; bases with no gene match: 3. The V gene's germline CDR1 is MNHEY and CDR2 SMNVEV (reference sequence). Written as DNA, the CDR3 is TGTGCCAGCAAAGGCGGGGGGAATGAGCAGTTCTTC. Translated, it gives CASKGGGNEQFF.

The CDR3 loop reads CASSHPRDFPLRTDTQYF. The CDR3 DNA reads as TGTGCCAGCAGCCATCCCCGGGACTTCCCCCTCCGAACAGATACGCAGTATTTT. The chain links TRBV4-2 to TRBJ2-3, with a tentative D call TRBD2 (6 bases). Trimming removed 3 bases from V and 3 bases from J, with 22 bases in between. The CDR3 spans 18 residues. Germline CDR1 reads LGHNA; CDR2 reads YNFKEQ.

DNA for the CDR3: TGTGCCAGCCGTCGGCAGGGGGGGACCACCTTC. This gives the protein CASRRQGGTTF. The rearrangement uses TRBV2 and TRBJ1-2; 7 bases map to TRBD1. Germline V gives CDR1 SNHLY, CDR2 FYNNEI. V dropped 8 bases and J dropped 13; count of bases not matched to a gene: 10. This CDR3 has 11 residues.